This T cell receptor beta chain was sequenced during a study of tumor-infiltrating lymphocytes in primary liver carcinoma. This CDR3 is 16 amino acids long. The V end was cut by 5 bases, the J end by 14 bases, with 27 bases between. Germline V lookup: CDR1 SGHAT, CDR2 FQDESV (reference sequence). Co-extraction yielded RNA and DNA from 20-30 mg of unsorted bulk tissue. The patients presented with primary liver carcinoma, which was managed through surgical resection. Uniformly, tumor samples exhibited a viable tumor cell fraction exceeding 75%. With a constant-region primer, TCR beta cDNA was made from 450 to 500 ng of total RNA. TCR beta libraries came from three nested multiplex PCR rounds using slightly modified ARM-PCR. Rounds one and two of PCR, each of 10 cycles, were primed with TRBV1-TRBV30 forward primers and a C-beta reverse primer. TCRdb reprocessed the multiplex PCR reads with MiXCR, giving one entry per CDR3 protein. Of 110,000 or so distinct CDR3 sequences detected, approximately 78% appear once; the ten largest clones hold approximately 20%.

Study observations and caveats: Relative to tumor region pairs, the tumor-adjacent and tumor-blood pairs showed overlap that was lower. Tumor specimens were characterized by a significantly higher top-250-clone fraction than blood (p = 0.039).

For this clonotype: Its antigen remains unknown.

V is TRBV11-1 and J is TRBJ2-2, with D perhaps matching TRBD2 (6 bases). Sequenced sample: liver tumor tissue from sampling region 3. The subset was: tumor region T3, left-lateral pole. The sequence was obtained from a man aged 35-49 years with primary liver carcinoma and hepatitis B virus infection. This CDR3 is CASSDHSGANTEELFF. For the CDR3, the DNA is TGTGCCAGCAGCGACCATAGCGGAGCGAACACCGAGGAACTGTTTTTT. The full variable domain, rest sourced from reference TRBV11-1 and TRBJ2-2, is EAEVAQSPRYKITEKSQAVAFWCDPISGHATLYWYRQILGQGPELLVQFQDESVVDDSQLPKDRFSAERLKGVDSTLKIQPAELGDSAMYLCASSDHSGANTEELFFGEGSRLTVL.